This T cell receptor beta chain was identified during a study of immune evolution from preneoplasia to lung adenocarcinoma (dated by TCRdb to 2020 to 2022). Turning to the overall study: No AAH lesions showed HLA loss of heterozygosity, compared with 6% to 8% of AIS, around 14% of MIA and 30% to 35% of ADC lesions. It was reported in the study that 100 to 110 samples were used for TCR sequencing. Sample size was based on specimen availability rather than a prior power calculation. The study profiled immune contexture across lung adenocarcinoma precursors and invasive adenocarcinoma using immune gene expression, TCR sequencing and multiplex immunofluorescence. A total of around 50 patients with pulmonary nodules who underwent surgical resection were included in the overall cohort. The immune data were combined with whole exome sequencing and methylation data from the same cohort of nodules. Resected precursor lesions (AAH, AIS, MIA) and invasive adenocarcinomas were compared with paired morphologically normal lung tissue. A total of 45 to 55 patients contributed TCR sequencing data. Class I HLA alleles were inferred from exome data with POLYSOLVER, and allele-specific HLA loss was detected with LOHHLA. Points the paper makes about the study in general: The findings were based on association rather than direct causation, and larger cohorts with long-term follow-up and longitudinal biopsies were deemed needed. T cell clonality was highest in KRAS-mutant nodules compared with EGFR-mutant or double wild-type lesions. Normal lung showed the highest clonality, whereas later-stage lesions appeared to have higher T cell density and diversity but lower clonality. All patients were from Japan and China, so applicability to Western populations was uncertain. Normal lung had the highest top T cell clone frequencies, and these frequencies appeared to fall progressively from AAH through AIS, MIA and invasive adenocarcinoma.

About this clone itself: Its antigen specificity is not known. Per-nucleotide qualities are absent, and no much larger clonotype sits a single base away.

Between the mid-2010s and the late 2010s, the patients underwent resection in either Japan or China. Two lung cancer pathologists independently confirmed the histologic diagnosis of each case on H&E slides. For nucleic acid extraction, premalignant or tumor cells were enriched by macro-dissection following pathologic assessment. The AllPrep DNA/RNA FFPE Kit was used to isolate DNA from FFPE tissue. The CDR3 numbers 14 residues from cysteine through phenylalanine. Just CDR3 DNA is preserved here, 42 bases in frame from base 1. The V end gives up 6 bases and the J end 4 bases, leaving 5 bases in the junction not matched to a gene. CDR1 and CDR2, per the germline V gene (reference sequence), are LNHDA and SQIVND. Using the immunoSEQ hsTCRbeta Kit, TCR beta CDR3 regions were sequenced from DNA. The authors' pipeline ran thus. TCR sequencing data were analysed with the ImmunoSEQ Analyzer. T cell clonality was defined as 1 minus Pielou's evenness, calculated on productive rearrangements. T cell diversity was measured with the inverse Simpson index on productive templates. T cell density was expressed as TCR beta template counts normalized to usable DNA, with usable DNA estimated by amplifying and sequencing housekeeping genes. Two-sided Kruskal-Wallis tests were used to compare TCR metrics across histologic stages. The clones in this table, taken by TCRdb from immuneACCESS, are in-frame only. Not every clone is retained; where verified, under half of the shortfall comes from an unresolved V gene, and the cause of the rest is unknown. V and J calls and clone size are as listed in that table; D and trimming were resolved from the DNA. For this sample the table gives approximately 4,900 clones, of which roughly 80% were detected only once. The top ten constitute 5% to 7.5% of the sample.

The sequence joins TRBV19 to TRBJ2-3, and TRBD2 aligns with 9 junction nucleotides. This clonotype was sampled from a person aged 45 to 69 with lung adenocarcinoma. The sample comprised FFPE minimally invasive lung adenocarcinoma tissue. What this sample's cell subset or site label stands for: micro-invasive lung adenocarcinoma (MIA). The bases are TGTGCCAGTAGGGCTAGCGGGACGGCAGATACGCAGTATTTT. It specifies CASRASGTADTQYF.